Following are 10 T cell receptor beta chains from one sample sequenced in a study of shared clonotypes between healthy human individuals. Profiled with immunoSEQ multiplex PCR; TCRdb holds only in-frame clones, not every one. The sample has about 2 million clones, about 95% seen once. Only CD45RO-negative cells positively selected for CCR7 counted as naive CD8 cells, so terminally differentiated effector memory CD45RA+ cells were excluded. Sequencing used naive CD8+ T cells sorted from blood. These receptors all come from a man between 18 and 29 years old in good health.

The chain carries TRBV29-1 and TRBJ2-2; D unclear. The CDR3 consists of 12 residues. Trimming left V 2 bases short and J 6 bases short, with 7 bases between. The germline V gene has CDR1 SQVTM and CDR2 ANQGSEA. CDR3 amino acids: CSVEQLPGELFF. Written as DNA, the CDR3 is TGCAGCGTTGAACAGCTCCCCGGGGAGCTGTTTTTT.

The rearrangement joins TRBV30 to TRBJ2-1; no definite D call. The V gene lost 4 bases and the J gene lost 8 bases, with 9 bases spanning the gap. Germline CDR1 reads GTSNPN; CDR2 reads SVGIG (reference sequence). There are 11 residues in the CDR3. CDR3 sequence: CAWNVGHEQFF. CDR3 coding DNA: TGTGCCTGGAATGTAGGGCATGAGCAGTTCTTC. Filled out from reference TRBV30 and TRBJ2-1, the complete variable domain reads SQTIHQWPATLVQPVGSPLSLECTVEGTSNPNLYWYRQAAGRGLQLLFYSVGIGQISSEVPQNLSASRPQDRQFILSSKKLLLSDSGFYLCAWNVGHEQFFGPGTRLTVL.

The rearrangement uses TRBV27 and TRBJ1-5, with TRBD1 matching 9 bases. Germline V CDR1 and CDR2: MNHEY, SMNVEV (reference sequence). The junction had 7 bases not matched to a gene; V was cut back by 7 bases and J by 6 bases. The CDR3 extends over 14 amino acids. CDR3 protein: CASKPGQGSQPQHF. The CDR3 DNA sequence: TGTGCCAGCAAACCGGGACAGGGTTCTCAGCCCCAGCATTTT.

The chain employs TRBV6-5 and TRBJ1-4; 7 bases agree with TRBD1. Per the germline V gene, CDR1 is MNHEY and CDR2 is SVGAGI. The CDR3 extends over 14 amino acids. The V gene end was trimmed by 8 bases and the J gene end by 7 bases; junction bases not matched to a gene: 10. The CDR3 sequence: CASSPDRVSEKLFF. In nucleotides, the CDR3 is TGTGCCAGCTCCCCCGACAGGGTCTCTGAAAAACTGTTTTTT.

The J gene is TRBJ2-3, the V gene TRBV7-9; 7 bases fit TRBD2. Germline CDR1 and CDR2: SEHNR and FQNEAQ (reference sequence). The CDR3 totals 16 residues. V lost 4 bases to trimming and J lost 3 bases; unmatched junction nucleotides: 10. The CDR3, as DNA: TGTGCCAGCAGCTCGACCGGAGAGCGGGGTACAGATACGCAGTATTTT. It translates to CASSSTGERGTDTQYF.

CDR3 loop: CASSPPGSSLYEQYF. CDR3 nucleotides: TGTGCCAGCAGCCCGCCGGGGAGTAGCCTCTACGAGCAGTACTTC. The J gene is TRBJ2-7, the V gene TRBV7-9; a possible D gene is TRBD2 (5 bases). The CDR3 sequence is 15 residues long. CDR1 is SEHNR, CDR2 FQNEAQ, per germline (reference sequence). V dropped 5 bases and J dropped 3 bases, with 17 bases sitting between them.

This chain uses TRBV5-4 with TRBJ1-1; D perhaps matches TRBD1 (6 bases). Germline assignment: CDR1 SGHNT and CDR2 YYREEE (reference sequence). V shed 0 bases and J shed 3 bases, with 9 bases lying between them. The length of the CDR3 is 14 residues. DNA of the CDR3: TGTGCCAGCAGCTTGGATCAGGGGTACACTGAAGCTTTCTTT. Its translation is CASSLDQGYTEAFF. Full variable domain (outside the CDR3, taken from reference TRBV5-4 and TRBJ1-1): ETGVTQSPTHLIKTRGQQVTLRCSSQSGHNTVSWYQQALGQGPQFIFQYYREEENGRGNFPPRFSGLQFPNYSSELNVNALELDDSALYLCASSLDQGYTEAFFGQGTRLTVV.

Comment on this clone: This CDR3 is also generated by other DNA sequences in the sample. The J gene is TRBJ2-7, the V gene TRBV28; D gene ambiguous. This CDR3 is built from 12 residues. Germline-derived CDR1 and CDR2 are MDHEN and SYDVKM. The ends were cut back, 4 bases at V and 1 base at J, with 5 bases in the middle. DNA of the CDR3: TGTGCCAGCAGTTGGGATTCCTACGAGCAGTACTTC. Protein: CASSWDSYEQYF.

The chain joins TRBV11-2 to TRBJ1-1; the D gene is possibly TRBD1 (5 bases). V dropped 4 bases and J dropped 7 bases, with 13 bases sitting between them. The CDR3 is 13 residues long. Germline loops: CDR1 SGHAT, CDR2 FQNNGV. CDR3 sequence: CASSWGRWIEAFF. In nucleotides, the CDR3 is TGTGCCAGCAGCTGGGGACGGTGGATTGAAGCTTTCTTT. Using reference TRBV11-2 and TRBJ1-1 for the parts outside the CDR3, the full variable domain is EAGVAQSPRYKIIEKRQSVAFWCNPISGHATLYWYQQILGQGPKLLIQFQNNGVVDDSQLPKDRFSAERLKGVDSTLKIQPAKLEDSAVYLCASSWGRWIEAFFGQGTRLTVV.

This clone has a single count. The chain couples TRBV27 to TRBJ2-7, with 8 bases lining up with TRBD2. Germline V lookup: CDR1 MNHEY, CDR2 SMNVEV (reference sequence). The CDR3 is 17 amino acids. Trimming at V came to 5 bases and at J to 3 bases, leaving 15 bases not matched to a gene. Written as DNA, the CDR3 is TGTGCCAGCAGTAAACCAACTAGCGGCCTCGGAGGCTACGAGCAGTACTTC. Its translation: CASSKPTSGLGGYEQYF.